The present T cell receptor beta chain was sequenced within a study of Graves' ophthalmopathy and Graves' hyperthyroidism. Overall study context: Upon initial diagnosis and before any treatment, peripheral blood was collected.

Scientists amplified the TCR beta CDR3 regions from RNA transcripts. HTBI primers served in a first-round RT-PCR, which a second-round multiplex PCR followed. TCRdb reprocessed the multiplex PCR reads with MiXCR, giving one entry per CDR3 protein. The repertoire includes about 400,000 distinct CDR3 sequences, around 20% of them detected once, and 1.6% sits in the top ten. Moderate-to-severe activity, CAS at least 3, NOSPECS at least 4 and duration under 3 months characterized donors with ophthalmopathy. Other autoimmune diseases, uncontrolled infections, pregnancy or lactation ruled patients out of participation. The PBMCs used were ones drawn from 10 ml of fresh peripheral blood. This clonotype has ten or more counts. Per the germline V gene, CDR1 is SNHLY and CDR2 is FYNNEI. The germline V and J ends were trimmed by 5 bases and 1 base, with 12 bases remaining between them. This CDR3 comprises 15 residues.

Material for sequencing was peripheral blood. This TCR was sampled from a woman between 18 and 29 years old with Graves' ophthalmopathy. This chain uses TRBV2 with TRBJ1-3, with D tentatively TRBD1 (5 bases). The CDR3 sequence: CASSRDGGSGNTIYF. The CDR3 DNA reads TGTGCCAGCAGTAGGGACGGCGGGTCTGGAAACACCATATATTTT.